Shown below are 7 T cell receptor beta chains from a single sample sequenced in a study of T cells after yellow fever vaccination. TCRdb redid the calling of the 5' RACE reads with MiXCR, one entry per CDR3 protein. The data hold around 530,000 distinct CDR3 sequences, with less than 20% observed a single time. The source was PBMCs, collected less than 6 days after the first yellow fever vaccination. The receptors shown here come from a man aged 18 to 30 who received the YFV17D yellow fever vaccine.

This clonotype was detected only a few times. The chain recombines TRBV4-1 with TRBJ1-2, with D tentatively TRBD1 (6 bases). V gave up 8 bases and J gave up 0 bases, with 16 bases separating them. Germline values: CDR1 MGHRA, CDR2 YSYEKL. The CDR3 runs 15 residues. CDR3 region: CASSQPAGANYGYTF. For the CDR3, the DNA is TGCGCCAGCTCCCAACCTGCAGGGGCTAACTATGGCTACACCTTC.

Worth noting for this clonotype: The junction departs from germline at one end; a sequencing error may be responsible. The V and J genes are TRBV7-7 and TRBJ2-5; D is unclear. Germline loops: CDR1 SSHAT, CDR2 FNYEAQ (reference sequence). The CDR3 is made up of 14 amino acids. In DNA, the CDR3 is TGTGCTAGCAGCCCCCGCGCAGGCGCAGAGACCCAGTACTTC. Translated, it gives CASSPRAGAETQYF.

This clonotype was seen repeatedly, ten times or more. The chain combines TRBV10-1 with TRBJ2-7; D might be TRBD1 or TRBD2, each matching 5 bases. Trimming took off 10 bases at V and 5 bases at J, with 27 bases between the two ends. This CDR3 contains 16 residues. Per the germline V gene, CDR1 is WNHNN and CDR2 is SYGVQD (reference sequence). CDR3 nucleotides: TGCGCCAATCGTTTGGGGACCCCCCGTTTGGTCGACGAGCAGTACGTC. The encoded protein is CANRLGTPRLVDEQYV.

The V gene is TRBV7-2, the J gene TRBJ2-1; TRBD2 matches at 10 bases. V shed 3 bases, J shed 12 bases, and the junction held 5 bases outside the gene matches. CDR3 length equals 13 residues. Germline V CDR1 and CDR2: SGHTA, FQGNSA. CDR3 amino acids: CASSFGIAGGQFF. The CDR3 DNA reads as TGTGCCAGCAGCTTTGGAATAGCGGGGGGGCAGTTCTTC. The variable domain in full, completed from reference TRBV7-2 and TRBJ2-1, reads GAGVSQSPSNKVTEKGKDVELRCDPISGHTALYWYRQSLGQGLEFLIYFQGNSAPDKSGLPSDRFSAERTGGSVSTLTIQRTQQEDSAVYLCASSFGIAGGQFFGPGTRLTVL.

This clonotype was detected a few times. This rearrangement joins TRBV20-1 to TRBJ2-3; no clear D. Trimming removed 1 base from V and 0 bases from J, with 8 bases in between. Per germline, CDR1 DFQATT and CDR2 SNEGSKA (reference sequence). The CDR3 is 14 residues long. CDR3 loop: CSARVQLSTDTQYF. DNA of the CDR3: TGCAGTGCTAGAGTTCAGTTAAGCACAGATACGCAGTATTTT.

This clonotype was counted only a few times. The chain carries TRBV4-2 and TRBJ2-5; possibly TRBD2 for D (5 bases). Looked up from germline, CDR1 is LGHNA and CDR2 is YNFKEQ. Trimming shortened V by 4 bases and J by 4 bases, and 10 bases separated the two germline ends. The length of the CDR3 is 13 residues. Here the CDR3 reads CASSPEVGETQYF. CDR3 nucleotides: TGTGCCAGCAGCCCGGAGGTGGGAGAGACCCAGTACTTC.

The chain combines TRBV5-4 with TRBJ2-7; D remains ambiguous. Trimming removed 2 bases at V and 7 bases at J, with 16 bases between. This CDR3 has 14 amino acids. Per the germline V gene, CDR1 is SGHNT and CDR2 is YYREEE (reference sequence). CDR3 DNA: TGTGCCAGCAGCTTCGGGCCCCTGGTCGGGGAGCAGTACGTC. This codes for CASSFGPLVGEQYV.